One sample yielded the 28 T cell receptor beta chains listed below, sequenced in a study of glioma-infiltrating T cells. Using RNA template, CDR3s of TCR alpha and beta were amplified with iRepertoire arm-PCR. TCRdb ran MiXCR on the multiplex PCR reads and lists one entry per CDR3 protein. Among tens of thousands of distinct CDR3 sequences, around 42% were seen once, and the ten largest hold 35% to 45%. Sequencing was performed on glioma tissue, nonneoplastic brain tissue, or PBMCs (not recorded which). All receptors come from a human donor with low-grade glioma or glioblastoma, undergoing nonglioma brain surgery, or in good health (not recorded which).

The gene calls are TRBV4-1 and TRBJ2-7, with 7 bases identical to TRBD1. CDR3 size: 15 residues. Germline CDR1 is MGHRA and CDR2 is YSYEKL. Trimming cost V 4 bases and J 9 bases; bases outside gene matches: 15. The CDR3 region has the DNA TGCGCCAGCAGCCCGGGACAGCGAGGGACAGATATGCAGTACTTC. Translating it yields CASSPGQRGTDMQYF.

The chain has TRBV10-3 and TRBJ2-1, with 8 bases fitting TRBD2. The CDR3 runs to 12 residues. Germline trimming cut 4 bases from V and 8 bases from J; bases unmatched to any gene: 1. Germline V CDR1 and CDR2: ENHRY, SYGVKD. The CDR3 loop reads CAISVLADEQFF. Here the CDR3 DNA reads TGTGCCATCAGTGTACTAGCGGATGAGCAGTTCTTC.

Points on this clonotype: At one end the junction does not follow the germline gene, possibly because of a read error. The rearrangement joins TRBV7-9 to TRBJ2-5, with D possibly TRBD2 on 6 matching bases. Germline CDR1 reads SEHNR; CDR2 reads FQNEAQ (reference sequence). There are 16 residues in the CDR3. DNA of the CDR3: TGTGCCAGCAGCTTGGCGACTAGTCAGTGGAGGGAGACCAAGTACTTC. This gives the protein CASSLATSQWRETKYF.

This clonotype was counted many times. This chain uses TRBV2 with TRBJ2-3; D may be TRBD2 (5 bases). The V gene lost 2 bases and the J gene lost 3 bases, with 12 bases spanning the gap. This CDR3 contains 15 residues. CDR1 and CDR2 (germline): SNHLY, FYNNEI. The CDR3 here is CASSEPLAATDTQYF. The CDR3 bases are TGTGCCAGCAGTGAACCCCTAGCTGCGACAGATACGCAGTATTTT. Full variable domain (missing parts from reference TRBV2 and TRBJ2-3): EPEVTQTPSHQVTQMGQEVILRCVPISNHLYFYWYRQILGQKVEFLVSFYNNEISEKSEIFDDQFSVERPDGSNFTLKIRSTKLEDSAMYFCASSEPLAATDTQYFGPGTRLTVL.

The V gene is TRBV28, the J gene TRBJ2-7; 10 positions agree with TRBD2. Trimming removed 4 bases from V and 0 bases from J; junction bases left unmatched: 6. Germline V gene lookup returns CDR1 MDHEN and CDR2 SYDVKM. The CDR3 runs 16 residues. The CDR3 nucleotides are TGTGCCAGCAGTTCTAGCGGGGGCCGGATCTCCTACGAGCAGTACTTC. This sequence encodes CASSSSGGRISYEQYF. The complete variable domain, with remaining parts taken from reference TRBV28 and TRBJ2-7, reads DVKVTQSSRYLVKRTGEKVFLECVQDMDHENMFWYRQDPGLGLRLIYFSYDVKMKEKGDIPEGYSVSREKKERFSLILESASTNQTSMYLCASSSSGGRISYEQYFGPGTRLTVT.

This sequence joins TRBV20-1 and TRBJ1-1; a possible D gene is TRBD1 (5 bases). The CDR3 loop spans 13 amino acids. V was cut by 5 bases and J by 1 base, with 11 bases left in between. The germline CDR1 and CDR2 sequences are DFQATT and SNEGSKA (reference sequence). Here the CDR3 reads CSAVDTRNTEAFF. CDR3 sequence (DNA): TGCAGTGCTGTGGACACAAGGAACACTGAAGCTTTCTTT.

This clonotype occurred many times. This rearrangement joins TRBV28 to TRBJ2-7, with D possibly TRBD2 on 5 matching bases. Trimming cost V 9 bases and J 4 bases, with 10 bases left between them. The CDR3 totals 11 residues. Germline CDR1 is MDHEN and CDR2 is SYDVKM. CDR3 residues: CASTGYYEQYF. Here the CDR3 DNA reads TGTGCCAGTACGGGGTATTACGAGCAGTACTTC.

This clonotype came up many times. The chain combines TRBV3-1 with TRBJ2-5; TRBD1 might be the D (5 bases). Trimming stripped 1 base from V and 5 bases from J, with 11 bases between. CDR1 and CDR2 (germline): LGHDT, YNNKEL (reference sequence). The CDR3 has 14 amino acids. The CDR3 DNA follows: TGTGCCAGCAGCCAAGGCAACCCAGGGGAGACCCAGTACTTC. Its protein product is CASSQGNPGETQYF.

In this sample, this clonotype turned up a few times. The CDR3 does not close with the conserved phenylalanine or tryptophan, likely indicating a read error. The DNA for the CDR3 is TGTGCCAGCAGCCCGCGGGGCGGGAACACTGAAGCTTTCCTT. Protein sequence: CASSPRGGNTEAFL. This chain links TRBV3-1 with TRBJ1-1, with D maybe TRBD1 (5 bases). The CDR3 spans 14 residues. The germline V gene has CDR1 LGHDT and CDR2 YNNKEL (reference sequence). V gave up 4 bases and J gave up 1 base, with 10 bases separating them.

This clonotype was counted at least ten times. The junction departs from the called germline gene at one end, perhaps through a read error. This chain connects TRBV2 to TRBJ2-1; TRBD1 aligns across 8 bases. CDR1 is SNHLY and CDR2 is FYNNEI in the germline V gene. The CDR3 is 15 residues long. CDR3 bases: TGTGCCAGCAGGGAAGGGACAGGTTCCTACAATGAGCAGTTCTTC. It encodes CASREGTGSYNEQFF.

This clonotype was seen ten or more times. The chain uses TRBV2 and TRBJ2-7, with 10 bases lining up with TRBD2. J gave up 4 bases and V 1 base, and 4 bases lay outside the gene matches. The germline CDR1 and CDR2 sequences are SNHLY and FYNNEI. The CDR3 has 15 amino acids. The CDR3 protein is CASSEGTSGTYEQYF. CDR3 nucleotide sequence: TGTGCCAGCAGTGAAGGGACTAGCGGAACTTACGAGCAGTACTTC. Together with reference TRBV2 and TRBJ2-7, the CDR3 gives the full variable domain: EPEVTQTPSHQVTQMGQEVILRCVPISNHLYFYWYRQILGQKVEFLVSFYNNEISEKSEIFDDQFSVERPDGSNFTLKIRSTKLEDSAMYFCASSEGTSGTYEQYFGPGTRLTVT.

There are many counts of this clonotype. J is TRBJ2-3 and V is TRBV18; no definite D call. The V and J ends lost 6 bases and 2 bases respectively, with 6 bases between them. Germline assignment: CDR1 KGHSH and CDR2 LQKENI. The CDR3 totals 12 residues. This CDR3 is CASSPNTDTQYF. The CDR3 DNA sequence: TGTGCCAGCTCGCCAAACACAGATACGCAGTATTTT.

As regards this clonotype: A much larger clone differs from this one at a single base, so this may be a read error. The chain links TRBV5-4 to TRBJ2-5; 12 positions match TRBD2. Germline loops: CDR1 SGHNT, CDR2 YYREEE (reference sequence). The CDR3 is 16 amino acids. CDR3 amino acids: CVSSQMTSGGQETQYF. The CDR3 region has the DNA TGTGTCAGCAGCCAGATGACTAGCGGGGGCCAAGAGACCCAGTACTTC.

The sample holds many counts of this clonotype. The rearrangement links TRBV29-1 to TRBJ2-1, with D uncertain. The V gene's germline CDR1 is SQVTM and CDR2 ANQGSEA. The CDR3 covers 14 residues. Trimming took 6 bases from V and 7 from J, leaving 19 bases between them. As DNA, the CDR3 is TGCAGCGTAGCTGGAACCGGTTTGGGTAATGAGCAGTTCTTC. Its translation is CSVAGTGLGNEQFF.

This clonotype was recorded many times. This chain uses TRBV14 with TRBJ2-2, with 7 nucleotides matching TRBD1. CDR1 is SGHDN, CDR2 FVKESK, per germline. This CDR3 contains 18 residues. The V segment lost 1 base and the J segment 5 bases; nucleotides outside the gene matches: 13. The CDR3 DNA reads TGTGCCAGCAGCCAAGTGACGCCGGGACAGCGAATAACCGGGGAGCTGTTTTTT. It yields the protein CASSQVTPGQRITGELFF.

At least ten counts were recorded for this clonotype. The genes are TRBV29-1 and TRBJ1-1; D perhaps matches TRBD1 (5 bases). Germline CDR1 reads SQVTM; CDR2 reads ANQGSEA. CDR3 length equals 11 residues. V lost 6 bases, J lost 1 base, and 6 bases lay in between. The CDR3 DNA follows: TGCAGCGTGACAGCGAACACTGAAGCTTTCTTT. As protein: CSVTANTEAFF.

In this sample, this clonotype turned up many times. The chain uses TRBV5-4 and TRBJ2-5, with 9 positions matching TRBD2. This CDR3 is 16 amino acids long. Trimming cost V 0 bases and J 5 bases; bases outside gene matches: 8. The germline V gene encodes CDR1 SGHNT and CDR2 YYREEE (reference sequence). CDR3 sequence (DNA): TGTGCCAGCAGCTTGGATAGTAGCGGGAGAATGGAGACCCAGTACTTC. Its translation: CASSLDSSGRMETQYF.

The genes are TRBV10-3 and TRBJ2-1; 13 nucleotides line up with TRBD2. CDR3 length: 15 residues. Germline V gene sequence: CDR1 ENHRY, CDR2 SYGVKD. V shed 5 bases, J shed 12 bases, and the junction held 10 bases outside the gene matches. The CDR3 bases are TGTGCCATCAGTACTAGCGGGGGGGCGCAGGGCATGCAGTTCTTC. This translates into CAISTSGGAQGMQFF.

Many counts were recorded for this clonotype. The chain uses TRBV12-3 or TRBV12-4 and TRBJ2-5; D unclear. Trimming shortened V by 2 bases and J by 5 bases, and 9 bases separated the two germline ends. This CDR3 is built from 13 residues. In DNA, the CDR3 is TGTGCCAGCAGTTTATCCGGGTCGGAGACCCAGTACTTC. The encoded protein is CASSLSGSETQYF.

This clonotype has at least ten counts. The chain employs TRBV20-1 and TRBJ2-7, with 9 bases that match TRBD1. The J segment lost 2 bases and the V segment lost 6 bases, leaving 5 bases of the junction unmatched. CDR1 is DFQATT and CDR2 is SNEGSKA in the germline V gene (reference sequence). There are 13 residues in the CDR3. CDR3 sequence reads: CSAGGQGTYEQYF. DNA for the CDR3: TGCAGTGCCGGGGGACAGGGAACCTACGAGCAGTACTTC.

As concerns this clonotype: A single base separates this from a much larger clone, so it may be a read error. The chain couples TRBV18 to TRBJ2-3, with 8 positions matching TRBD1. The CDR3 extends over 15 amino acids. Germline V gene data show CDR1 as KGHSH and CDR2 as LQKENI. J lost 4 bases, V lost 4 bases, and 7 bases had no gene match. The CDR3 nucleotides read TGTGCCAGCTCACTAATCAGGGGGCATGCAGATACGCAGTATTTT. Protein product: CASSLIRGHADTQYF.

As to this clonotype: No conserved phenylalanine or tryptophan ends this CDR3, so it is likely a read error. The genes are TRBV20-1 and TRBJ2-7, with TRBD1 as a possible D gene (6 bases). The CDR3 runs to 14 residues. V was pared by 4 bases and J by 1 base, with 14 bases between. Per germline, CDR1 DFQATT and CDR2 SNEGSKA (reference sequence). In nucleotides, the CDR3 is TGCAGTGCTATAAGACAGGTGCCTTCCTACGAGCAGTACCTC. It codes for CSAIRQVPSYEQYL.

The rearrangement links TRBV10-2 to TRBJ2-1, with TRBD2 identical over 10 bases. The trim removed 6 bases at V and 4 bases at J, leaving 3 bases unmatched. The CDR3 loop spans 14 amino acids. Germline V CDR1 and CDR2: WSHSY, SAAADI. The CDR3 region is CASRIAGGYNEQFF. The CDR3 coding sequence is TGCGCCAGCAGAATAGCGGGAGGATACAATGAGCAGTTCTTC.

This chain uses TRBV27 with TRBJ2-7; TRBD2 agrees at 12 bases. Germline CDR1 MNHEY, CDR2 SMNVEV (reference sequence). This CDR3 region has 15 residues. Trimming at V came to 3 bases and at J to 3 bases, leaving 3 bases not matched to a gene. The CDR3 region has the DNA TGTGCCAGCAGTTTGGGGACTAGCGGGCACTACGAGCAGTACTTC. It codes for CASSLGTSGHYEQYF.

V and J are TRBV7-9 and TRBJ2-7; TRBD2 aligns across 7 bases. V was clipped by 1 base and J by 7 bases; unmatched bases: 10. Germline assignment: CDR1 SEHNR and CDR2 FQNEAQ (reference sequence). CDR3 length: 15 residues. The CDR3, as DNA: TGTGCCAGCAGCTTAGGCGTAGAGGGAGGGCTGGAGCAGTACTTC. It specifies CASSLGVEGGLEQYF. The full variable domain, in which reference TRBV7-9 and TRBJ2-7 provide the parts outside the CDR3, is DTGVSQNPRHKITKRGQNVTFRCDPISEHNRLYWYRQTLGQGPEFLTYFQNEAQLEKSRLLSDRFSAERPKGSFSTLEIQRTEQGDSAMYLCASSLGVEGGLEQYFGPGTRLTVT.

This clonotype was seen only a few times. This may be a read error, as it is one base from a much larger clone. CDR3 sequence reads: CASSLMGGYHEQYF. CDR3 nucleotide sequence: TGTGCCAGCAGTTTAATGGGGGGTTATCACGAGCAGTACTTC. This rearrangement joins TRBV28 to TRBJ2-7, with D possibly TRBD2 on 6 matching bases. From germline, CDR1 is MDHEN and CDR2 SYDVKM. V was cut by 2 bases and J by 5 bases, with 13 bases left in between. The CDR3 is 14 amino acids. The variable domain in full, with the rest retrieved from reference TRBV28 and TRBJ2-7, is DVKVTQSSRYLVKRTGEKVFLECVQDMDHENMFWYRQDPGLGLRLIYFSYDVKMKEKGDIPEGYSVSREKKERFSLILESASTNQTSMYLCASSLMGGYHEQYFGPGTRLTVT.

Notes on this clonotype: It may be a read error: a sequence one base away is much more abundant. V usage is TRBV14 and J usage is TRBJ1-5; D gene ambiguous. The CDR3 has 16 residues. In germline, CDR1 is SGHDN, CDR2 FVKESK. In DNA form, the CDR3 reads TGTGCCGGCAGCCAAGATAGGGCCAGACTCAATCAGCCCCAGCATTTT. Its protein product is CAGSQDRARLNQPQHF.

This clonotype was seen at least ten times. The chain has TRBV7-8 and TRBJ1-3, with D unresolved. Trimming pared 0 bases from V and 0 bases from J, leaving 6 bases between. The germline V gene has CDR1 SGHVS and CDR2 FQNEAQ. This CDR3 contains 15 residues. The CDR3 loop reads CASSLAGGSGNTIYF. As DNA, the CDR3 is TGTGCCAGCAGCTTAGCCGGAGGCTCTGGAAACACCATATATTTT.